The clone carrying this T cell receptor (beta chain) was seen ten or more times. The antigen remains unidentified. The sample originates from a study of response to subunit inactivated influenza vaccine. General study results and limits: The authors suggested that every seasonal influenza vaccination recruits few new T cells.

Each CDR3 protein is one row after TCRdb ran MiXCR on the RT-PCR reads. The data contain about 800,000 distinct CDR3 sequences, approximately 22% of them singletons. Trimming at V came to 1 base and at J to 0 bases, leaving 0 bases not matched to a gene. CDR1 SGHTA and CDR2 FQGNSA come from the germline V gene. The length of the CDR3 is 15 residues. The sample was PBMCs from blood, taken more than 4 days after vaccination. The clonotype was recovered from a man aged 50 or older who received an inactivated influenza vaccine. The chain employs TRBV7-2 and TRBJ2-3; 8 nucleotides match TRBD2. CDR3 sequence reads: CASSLVAGSTDTQYF. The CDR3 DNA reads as TGTGCCAGCAGCTTAGTAGCGGGGAGCACAGATACGCAGTATTTT.